This T cell receptor beta chain was profiled in a study of cytomegalovirus exposure and HLA in healthy donors (dated by TCRdb to 2016 to 2017). Regarding the study in general: An earlier analysis of about 530 of the donors reported 250 to 300 Gb of sequence data and 95 million to 140 million unique TCR beta sequences obtained from 180 million or so T cells. In a later genetic analysis, genome-wide SNP genotypes for 398 of the 666 donors were used, and that subset was treated as a discovery cohort. To predict cytomegalovirus infection status, the study brought together high-throughput TCR immunosequencing, statistical association of individual TCRs with disease status, and machine learning. The study aimed to test whether signatures of past pathogen exposure could be identified by cataloging public T cell receptors. The study profiled the T cell repertoires of 666 subjects by immunosequencing and related them to cytomegalovirus serostatus. Rather than drawing on any new phenotypic data, the later analysis identified candidate immune exposures from TCR beta sequences and the way those sequences occurred across donors. Four to six DR-DQ haplotypes were handled as single units for association and clustering because linkage in the cohort was strong. Of the roughly 400 genotyped donors, less than 85% were placed in the genetic ancestry cluster associated with self-reported Caucasian donors. A later analysis re-examined previously published TCR beta repertoires from several hundred donors and added high-resolution HLA genotyping to investigate patterns of TCR occurrence. Class I and class II HLA loci were covered by the typing at four-digit resolution. Along with the roughly 700-subject first cohort, a separate validation cohort of over a hundred different subjects was used. Typing coverage varied by locus: roughly 629-630 donors for A, B, C, DRB1 and DQB1; approximately 560 for DQA1; about 570 for DPA1; approximately 490 for DPB1. Every discovery cohort repertoire had been produced on one sequencing platform. Among a few hundred genotyped donors of the cohort, an average of about 240,000 unique TCR beta nucleotide sequences were sequenced per donor, around 18% of them non-productive. An early release that covered about 600 HLA-typed donors contained approximately 300 gigabases of sequencing data and about 93 million unique TCR sequences. Donor age, sex, ethnicity and CMV serostatus were compiled together with the repertoire data. In an earlier analysis of 587 of the donors, high-throughput TCR beta sequencing was used to judge whether each TCR beta V gene segment behaved as functional or pseudogenic. Overall results and qualifications from the work: Approximately 16 rarely observed V segments, including chromosome 9 orphons, were excluded from the earlier analysis of a few hundred of the donors because counts were too low. In a later analysis, the rate of TCR association differed among HLA loci, with DRB1 alleles having the most associated TCRs and HLA-C alleles having the fewest. For the cohort, immune exposure information was limited to CMV serostatus. A later genetic analysis reported fewer N-insertions in productive TCRs among donors in an Asian-associated ancestry cluster than the roughly 620-donor mean. The 87-base-pair reads could not distinguish some IMGT-functional V segments, including TRBV6-2 and TRBV6-3, so those segments were excluded. The authors suggested that the approach could potentially be extended to other disease states and immunological phenotypes. The study gave a list of roughly 150 TCR beta chains associated with cytomegalovirus. A group of highly shared sequence variants was considered likely to be a technical artifact of the sequencing pipeline. A further reported finding was that TCR beta sequences accurately predicted the HLA-A and HLA-B alleles for most subjects in the first cohort. When HLA alleles, especially DR and DQ, strongly co-occurred, TCR associations were difficult to assign to individual alleles. The cohort was sequenced for TCR beta chains only, and without alpha or paired-chain data the features that could be detected were limited. At a false discovery rate of 0.05, a later analysis linked under 20,000 TCR beta sequences to specific HLA alleles. In a later genetic analysis, a missense DCLRE1C variant was associated with V-gene and J-gene trimming of TCR beta chains, and the association was replicated in an independent cohort. According to a later analysis, most CMV-associated TCR beta chains appeared to be HLA-restricted, and the HLA associations seemed to be driven largely by CMV exposure. In vitro tests confirmed that a few of the cytomegalovirus-associated TCR beta chains recognize cytomegalovirus antigens. While some public TCRs were present in many individuals, most TCR sequences turned up only very rarely across donors. The classifier was reported to diagnose cytomegalovirus status with high specificity and sensitivity in both the original cohort and the validation cohort. In an earlier analysis of roughly 500 of the donors, most TCR beta V segments appeared in productive rearrangements about 90% or about 30% of the time, broadly matching IMGT annotations. Roughly uniform sequencing depth across donors was assumed in presence/absence analyses, although this assumption may not hold. Compared with equally common non-associated chains, HLA-associated TCR beta chains in a later analysis were more clonally expanded and had lower generation probabilities. Linkage disequilibrium might explain the correlated functional status among segregating V segments, but an unknown experimental factor could not be ruled out. In a later analysis, several top co-occurrence clusters were reported to appear linked to parvovirus B19, influenza, CMV and Epstein-Barr virus. Because HLA typing was missing for some donors at each locus, association tests included only the typed subset.

Library preparation used the immunoSEQ multiplex PCR assay. For the multiplex PCR, a mixture combining 60 forward primers for TCR Vbeta segments and 13 reverse primers for TCR Jbeta segments was used. The CDR3 region of rearranged TCR beta genes was amplified from genomic DNA by a multiplex PCR assay. The Illumina HiSeq System was used to sequence the amplified TCR beta libraries as 87-base-pair reads. Regarding the original processing steps: A later analysis counted approximately 76 million unique TCR beta chains across the 670 or so repertoires, and about 10 million of these chains were shared by at least two donors. Raw reads were error-corrected and collapsed into unique sequences with a nearest-neighbor algorithm that merged closely related sequences to remove PCR and sequencing errors. Alignment of CDR3 sequences to IMGT reference sequences was used to assign V, D and J gene segments. For a sequence to be retained, a match of at least six nucleotides to both a V gene segment and a J gene segment was required. Rearrangements were called productive when the CDR3 lacked stop codons and stayed in frame with V and J; all others were non-productive. Following IMGT convention, CDR3 was defined as the stretch from the second conserved V-encoded cysteine to the conserved J-encoded phenylalanine. Sequences without an unambiguous match to a single V gene segment were excluded from the earlier analysis of approximately 600 of the donors. In an earlier analysis of some 590 of the donors, a V segment was called functional when productive rearrangements were above 56.7%, and segregating when the standard deviation between donors exceeded 5%. A statistical classification framework was built for diagnosing cytomegalovirus status from the catalog of TCR beta chain sequences. In a later analysis, V and J genes were assigned by comparing TCR nucleotide sequences against IMGT/GENE-DB human TR gene sequences. In a later analysis, CDR3 sequences and most-parsimonious VDJ recombination scenarios were assigned using the TCRdist pipeline. In a later analysis, every TCR beta chain was defined by the combination of its CDR3 amino acid sequence and its V-gene family, and reads without a unique V-gene family were dropped. A later analysis removed 550 to 700 highly shared, low-generation-probability nucleotide sequences to deal with suspected cross-contamination and a sequencing artifact. A later analysis calculated a clonal expansion index for each public chain from normalized within-repertoire ranks of inferred template counts. In a later analysis, generation probabilities were computed using a VDJ recombination model fitted to out-of-frame rearrangements, and the results were checked against IGoR. In a later analysis, hypergeometric tests were used to score TCR-TCR, TCR-HLA and TCR-CMV co-occurrence, with a repertoire-size bias correction applied to TCR pairs. A later analysis estimated false discovery rates by permuting HLA or CMV assignments 20 times. In a later analysis, co-occurring TCRs were grouped using DBSCAN, and TCRdist sequence similarity was added for clustering within HLA-allele-positive subsets. For co-occurrence clustering, repertoires with fewer than 30,000 or more than 120,000 public chains were excluded, along with four or five repertoires with anomalous nucleotide sharing. TCRdb carries this immuneACCESS record with in-frame sequences only. Its versions omit some clonotypes, under half of them owing to an unresolved V gene in the studies checked, with the rest unexplained. That table gives V, J and clone size, and the DNA gave D and trimming. The table for this sample lists about 140,000 clones; 80% to 85% of them were counted only once. In total, the top ten clones hold approximately 1.1% of the sample.

In total, 630 or so healthy bone marrow donors made up the cohort. All cohort members were sampled while nominally healthy, although unrecorded immune exposures were likely present. The donor was CMV seronegative and was included in the group of several hundred seronegative cohort members. A peripheral blood sample was collected from each donor, and TCR beta sequencing was performed on peripheral blood mononuclear cells. The Qiagen DNeasy Blood Extraction Kit was used to extract genomic DNA from the blood cell samples. Remarks on this clone: Its antigen is not yet known. The input lacks base qualities; no much larger clone sits a single base away.

The germline V gene provides CDR1 SQVTM and CDR2 ANQGSEA. Spanning cysteine to phenylalanine, the CDR3 consists of 13 amino acids. Just the 39-base CDR3 DNA is kept, in frame starting at base 1. V is trimmed back by 1 base and J by 5 bases, and the junction contains 3 bases that no gene match accounts for. Material: PBMCs. The chain links TRBV29-1 with TRBJ2-7, with 9 bases matching TRBD1. This TCR came from a female donor in good health and CMV-seronegative. The encoded CDR3 is CSVEGQGGHEQYF. The DNA reads as follows: TGCAGCGTTGAAGGACAGGGGGGCCACGAGCAGTACTTC.